This T cell receptor beta chain derives from a study of cytomegalovirus exposure and HLA in healthy donors. The study, taken as a whole, reports: An ancestry cluster, one associated with Asian ancestry, reportedly showed fewer N-insertions than the roughly 700-donor mean in a later analysis. In vitro testing confirmed a few CMV-associated chains as specific for CMV antigens. CMV serostatus was the sole immune exposure data available.

PCR involved 60 Vbeta and 13 Jbeta primers. Clones were sequenced by immunoSEQ multiplex PCR, and TCRdb holds only the in-frame ones, with some missing. The sample records 100,000 or so clones, roughly 76% being singletons. V lost 2 bases, J lost 5 bases, and 2 bases stayed unmatched. Germline lookup yields CDR1 MNHEY and CDR2 SMNVEV (reference sequence). The CDR3 is 14 residues long. Concerning this clone: The antigen remains unidentified.

Specimen: PBMCs. The TCR originated in a man aged 25-45 years in good health and CMV-seropositive. The V call is TRBV27, the J call TRBJ1-5, with 8 positions matching TRBD1. For the CDR3, the DNA is TGTGCCAGCAGTTTAAACAGGGGGGATCAGCCCCAGCATTTT. Its protein product is CASSLNRGDQPQHF.